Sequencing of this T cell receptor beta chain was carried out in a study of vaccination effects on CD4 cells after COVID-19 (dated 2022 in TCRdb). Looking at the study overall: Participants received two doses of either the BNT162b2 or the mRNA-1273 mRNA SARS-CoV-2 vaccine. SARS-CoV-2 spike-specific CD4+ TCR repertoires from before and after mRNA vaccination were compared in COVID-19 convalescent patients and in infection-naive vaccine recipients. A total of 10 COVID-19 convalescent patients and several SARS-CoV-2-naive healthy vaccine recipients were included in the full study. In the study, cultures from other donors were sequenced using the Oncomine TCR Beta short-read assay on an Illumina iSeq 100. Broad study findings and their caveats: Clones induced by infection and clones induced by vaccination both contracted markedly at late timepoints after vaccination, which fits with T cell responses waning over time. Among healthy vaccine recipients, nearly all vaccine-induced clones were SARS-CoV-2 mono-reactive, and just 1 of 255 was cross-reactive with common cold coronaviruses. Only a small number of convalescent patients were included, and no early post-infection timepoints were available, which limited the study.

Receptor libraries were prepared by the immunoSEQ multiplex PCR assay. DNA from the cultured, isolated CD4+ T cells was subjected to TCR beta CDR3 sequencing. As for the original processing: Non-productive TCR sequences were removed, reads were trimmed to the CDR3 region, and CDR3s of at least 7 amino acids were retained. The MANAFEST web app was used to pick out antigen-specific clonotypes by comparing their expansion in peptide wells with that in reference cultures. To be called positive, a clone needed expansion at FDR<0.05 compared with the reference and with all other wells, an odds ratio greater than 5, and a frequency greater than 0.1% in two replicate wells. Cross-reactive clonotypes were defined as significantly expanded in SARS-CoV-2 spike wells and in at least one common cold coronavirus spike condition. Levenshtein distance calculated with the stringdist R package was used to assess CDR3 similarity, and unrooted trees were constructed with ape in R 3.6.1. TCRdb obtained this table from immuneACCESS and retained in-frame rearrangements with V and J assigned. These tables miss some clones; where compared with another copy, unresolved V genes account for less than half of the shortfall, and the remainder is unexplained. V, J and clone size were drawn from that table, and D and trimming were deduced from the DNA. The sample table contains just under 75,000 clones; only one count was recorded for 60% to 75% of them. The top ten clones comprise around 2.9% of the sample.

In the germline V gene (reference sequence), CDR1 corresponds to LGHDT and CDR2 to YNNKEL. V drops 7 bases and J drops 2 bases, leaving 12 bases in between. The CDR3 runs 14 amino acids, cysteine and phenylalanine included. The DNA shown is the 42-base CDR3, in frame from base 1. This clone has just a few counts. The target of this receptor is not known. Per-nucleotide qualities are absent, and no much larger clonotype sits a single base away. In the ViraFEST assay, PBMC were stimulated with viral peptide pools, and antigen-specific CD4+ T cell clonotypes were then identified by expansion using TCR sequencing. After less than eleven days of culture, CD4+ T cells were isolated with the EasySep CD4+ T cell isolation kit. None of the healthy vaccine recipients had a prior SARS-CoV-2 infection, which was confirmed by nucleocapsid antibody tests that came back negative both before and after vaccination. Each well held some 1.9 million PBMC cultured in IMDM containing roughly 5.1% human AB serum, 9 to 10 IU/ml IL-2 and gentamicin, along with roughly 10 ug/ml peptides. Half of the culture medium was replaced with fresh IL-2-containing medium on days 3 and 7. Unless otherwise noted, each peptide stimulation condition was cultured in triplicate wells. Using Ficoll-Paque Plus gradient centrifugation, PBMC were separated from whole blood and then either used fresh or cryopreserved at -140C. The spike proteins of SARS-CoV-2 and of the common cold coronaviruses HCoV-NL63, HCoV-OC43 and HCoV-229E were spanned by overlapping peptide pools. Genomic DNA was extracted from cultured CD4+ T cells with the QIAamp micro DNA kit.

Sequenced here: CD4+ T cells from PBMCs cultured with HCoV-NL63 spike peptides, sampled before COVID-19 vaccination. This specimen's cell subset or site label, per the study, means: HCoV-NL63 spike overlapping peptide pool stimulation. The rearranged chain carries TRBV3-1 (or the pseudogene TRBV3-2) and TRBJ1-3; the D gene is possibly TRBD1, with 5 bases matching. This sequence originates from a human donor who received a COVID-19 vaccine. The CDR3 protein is CASTLGVTGNTIYF. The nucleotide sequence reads TGTGCCAGCACCCTAGGGGTGACTGGAAACACCATATATTTT.